Sequencing of this T cell receptor beta chain was carried out in a study of blood T cell repertoires in COVID-19. Across the study: Sources were T cells, B-cell-depleted T cells, or PBMCs; the material itself was cDNA or gDNA.

V was pared by 3 bases and J by 4 bases, with 12 bases between. Germline V gives CDR1 PRHDT, CDR2 FYEKMQ (reference sequence). This CDR3 is 14 amino acids long. Original handling: Amplification of reference gene primers was used by the study to estimate nucleated cell counts. Profiled with immunoSEQ multiplex PCR; TCRdb holds only in-frame clones, not every one. V, J and clone size reflect that table, while D and trimming were determined from the DNA. In the table there are 150,000 to 200,000 clones, over 85% of which are singletons. Input material: peripheral blood. This clonotype was sampled from a woman between 50 and 59 years old with acute or convalescent COVID-19. The chain joins TRBV13 to TRBJ2-5; D unclear. The CDR3 region has the DNA TGTGCCAGCAGCTTCAACCCAAGTAGAGAGACCCAGTACTTC. It encodes CASSFNPSRETQYF. The complete variable domain, with remaining parts taken from reference TRBV13 and TRBJ2-5, reads AAGVIQSPRHLIKEKRETATLKCYPIPRHDTVYWYQQGPGQDPQFLISFYEKMQSDKGSIPDRFSAQQFSDYHSELNMSSLELGDSALYFCASSFNPSRETQYFGPGTRLLVL.